The clone carrying this TCR beta chain was recorded only once. Its antigen is undetermined. These data come from a study of OX40 agonist ivuxolimab in advanced cancers. Overall study: Aged roughly 23 to 85 with a mean of roughly 63 years, they were 82.7% male. Study-wide results and caveats: CD4+ and CD8+ blood T cells expanded clonally by week 6 at 0.1 to 3.0 mg/kg.

The CDR3 runs to 14 residues. Germline CDR1 and CDR2: SGHRS and YFSETQ. The V end lost 1 base, the J end lost 2 bases, and 7 bases lay between the germline ends. Profiling relied on immunoSEQ multiplex PCR, and the TCRdb table lists in-frame clones only, not all of them. Here the sample spans approximately 70,000 clones, more than 80% being singletons. This chain joins TRBV5-1 and TRBJ2-1; D possibly corresponds to TRBD1 (6 bases). The specimen comprised CD4+ or CD8+ T cells sorted from blood, sampled in a trial of the OX40 agonist ivuxolimab. The receptor was isolated from an adult with an advanced solid tumor such as melanoma, head and neck, liver or kidney cancer. CDR3 amino acids: CASSLQGTYNEQFF. The CDR3 DNA reads as TGCGCCAGCAGCTTGCAGGGGACCTACAATGAGCAGTTCTTC.